The T cell receptor (beta chain) described here comes from a study of CD8+CD57+ T cells in acquired aplastic anemia. As for this clonotype: Its cognate antigen is unknown.

Study conclusions and caveats: Statistical testing detected no significant gap in CD8+ Simpson's diversity between patients and controls.

The template used for profiling TCR beta VDJ and CDR3 was genomic DNA. From the reads, TCRdb called clonotypes with MiXCR, one entry per CDR3 protein. The table shows hundreds of thousands of distinct CDR3 sequences, with about two thirds occurring only once. V was clipped by 5 bases and J by 6 bases; unmatched bases: 10. Germline V gives CDR1 SGHKS, CDR2 YYEKEE (reference sequence). CDR3 length: 15 amino acids. Sequencing was performed on sorted CD4+, CD8+, or CD8+CD57+ T cells (not recorded which) from PBMCs. The receptor's source is a human donor in good health, serving as a control. The V and J genes are TRBV5-5 and TRBJ1-2, with TRBD1 identical over 10 bases. CDR3 sequence reads: CASSPKSGTGDGYTF. CDR3 DNA sequence: TGTGCCAGCAGTCCCAAATCCGGGACAGGGGATGGCTACACCTTC.